This TCR beta chain was observed in a study of T cell responses to AZD1222 COVID-19 vaccine. Whether given at about 4 or about 12 weeks, second doses were pooled. Study-level findings and limits: The donor cohort was predominantly white British with a female majority, and clonal diversity may have been underestimated. Only a handful of people who got AZD1222 tested seropositive at baseline. Vaccine-associated CD4 TCRs ranged over spike, dominating at 160-218 and 743-854.

Measured with immunoSEQ multiplex PCR; TCRdb has only the in-frame clones, and not every one. Of about 120,000 clones in the sample, 85% to 90% were seen once. On this clone: Its antigen is not identified.

Germline CDR1 is KGHSH and CDR2 is LQKENI. This CDR3 is built from 15 residues. With 3 bases removed from V and 5 bases from J, the gap between germline ends came to 14 bases. The sample was peripheral blood, taken 28 days after the second AZD1222 dose. The chain carries TRBV18 and TRBJ1-5, with D perhaps TRBD1 (5 bases). The source of this sequence is an adult who received the AZD1222 COVID-19 vaccine. The CDR3 sequence is CASSPGGGLDQPQHF. CDR3 DNA: TGTGCCAGCTCACCGGGGGGTGGATTGGATCAGCCCCAGCATTTT.